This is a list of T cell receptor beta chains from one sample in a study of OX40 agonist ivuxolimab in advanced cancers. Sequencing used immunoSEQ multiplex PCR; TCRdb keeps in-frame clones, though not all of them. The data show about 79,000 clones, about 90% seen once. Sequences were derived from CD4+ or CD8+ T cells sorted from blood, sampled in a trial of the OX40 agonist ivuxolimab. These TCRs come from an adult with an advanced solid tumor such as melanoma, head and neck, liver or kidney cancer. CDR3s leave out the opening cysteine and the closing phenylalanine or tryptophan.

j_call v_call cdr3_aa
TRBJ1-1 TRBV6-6 ASSGGGQASEAF
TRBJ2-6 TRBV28 ASSLGGAGANVLT
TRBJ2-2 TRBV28 ASSRGDSLTGELF
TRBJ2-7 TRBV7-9 ASSQLGGTEEQY
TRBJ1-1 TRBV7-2 ASSLAGANTEAF
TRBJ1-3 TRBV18 ASSPRTPGNTIY
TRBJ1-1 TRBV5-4 ASSSGGANTEAF
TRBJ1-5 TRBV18 ASSPPGTAGGPQH
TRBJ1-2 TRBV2 ASSHQPGRGVTNYGYT
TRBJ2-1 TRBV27 ASSLSLASAYNEQF
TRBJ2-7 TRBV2 AIDRGST
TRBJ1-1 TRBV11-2 ASSLSGTEAF
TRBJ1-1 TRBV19 ASRIGGPMNTEAF
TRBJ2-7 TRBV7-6 ASSIGGAGGDYEQY
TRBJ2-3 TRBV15 ATSRGTSGFTDTQY
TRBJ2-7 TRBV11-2 ASSPGTSFDEQY
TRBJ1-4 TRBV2 ASRAGTNEKLF
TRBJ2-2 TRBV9 ARAPSGRENTGELF
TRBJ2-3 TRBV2 ASSELQSQGTQY
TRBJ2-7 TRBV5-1 ASRRNRGDHEQY
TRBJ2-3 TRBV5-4 ASSRTSGVGDTQY
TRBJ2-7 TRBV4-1 ASSLTSGDNYEQY
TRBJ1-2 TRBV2 ASGKGTGNYGYT
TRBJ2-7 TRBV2 ASSAPVSYEQY
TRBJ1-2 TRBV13 ASSLPGANYGYT
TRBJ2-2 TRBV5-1 ASSLGPRANTGELF
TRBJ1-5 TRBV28 AGGESRNQPQH
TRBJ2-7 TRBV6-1 ASSSSGIPYEQY
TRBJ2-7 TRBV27 ASRPGTSGNLKY
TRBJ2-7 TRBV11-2 ASSQQGFEQY
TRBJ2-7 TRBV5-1 ASSLLWTGSYEQY
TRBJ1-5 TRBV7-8 ASSGGLSNQPQH
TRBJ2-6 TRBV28 ASSSTGFGANVLT
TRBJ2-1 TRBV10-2 ASSPSGRTYNEQF
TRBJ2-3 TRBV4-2 ASSPGRTDTQY
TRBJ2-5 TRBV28 ASRPGTSGKETQY
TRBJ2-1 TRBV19 ASRERGTQGNEQF
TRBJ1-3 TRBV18 ASSPDMALSGNTIY
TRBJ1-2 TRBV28 ASSTNAQGPGGYT
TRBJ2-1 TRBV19 ATGQVYNEQF
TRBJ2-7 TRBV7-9 ASSQTSGGLEQY
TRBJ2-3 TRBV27 ASSLEREGKDTQY
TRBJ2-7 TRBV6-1 ASSELGATYEQY
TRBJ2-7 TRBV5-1 ASSVGTGSFYEQY
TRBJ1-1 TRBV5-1 ASSLGPAFNTEAF
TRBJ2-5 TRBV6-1 ASSAGQGEGWVEQY
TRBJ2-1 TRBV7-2 ASTIRGNYNEQF
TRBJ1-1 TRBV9 ASSVGTDRSNTEAF
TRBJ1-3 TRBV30 AWSVRGSLLGNTIY
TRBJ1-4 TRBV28 ASSLRGANEKLF
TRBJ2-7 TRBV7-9 ASSGARVQY
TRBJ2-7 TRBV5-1 ASSLDVSYEQY